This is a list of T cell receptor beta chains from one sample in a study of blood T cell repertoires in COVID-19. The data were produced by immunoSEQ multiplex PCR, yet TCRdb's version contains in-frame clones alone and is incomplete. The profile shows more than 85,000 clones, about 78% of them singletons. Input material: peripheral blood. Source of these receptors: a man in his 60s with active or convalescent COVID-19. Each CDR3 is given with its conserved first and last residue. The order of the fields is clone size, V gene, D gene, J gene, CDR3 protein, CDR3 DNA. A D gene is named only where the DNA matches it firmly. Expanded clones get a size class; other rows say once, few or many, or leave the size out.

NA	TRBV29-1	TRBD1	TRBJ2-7	CSVGQGAWEQYF	TGCAGCGTTGGACAGGGGGCTTGGGAGCAGTACTTC
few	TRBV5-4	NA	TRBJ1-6	CASSLSSTVNSPLHF	TGTGCCAGCAGCTTGAGCTCGACAGTCAATTCACCCCTCCACTTT
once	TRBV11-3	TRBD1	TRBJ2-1	CASSPIGQGGYNEQFF	TGTGCCAGCAGCCCGATTGGACAGGGAGGCTACAATGAGCAGTTCTTC
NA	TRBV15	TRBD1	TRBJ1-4	CATSRDRDRAEKLFF	TGTGCCACCAGCAGAGACCGGGACAGGGCCGAAAAACTGTTTTTT
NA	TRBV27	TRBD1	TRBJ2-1	CASSNRDRSNEQFF	TGTGCCAGCAGTAATAGGGACAGGTCGAATGAGCAGTTCTTC
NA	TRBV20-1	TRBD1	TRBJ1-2	CSASQGTANYGYTF	TGCAGTGCTAGTCAGGGGACAGCTAACTATGGCTACACCTTC
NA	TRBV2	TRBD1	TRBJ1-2	CASSSLGQGEGYTF	TGTGCCAGCAGCTCCTTGGGACAGGGCGAGGGCTACACCTTC
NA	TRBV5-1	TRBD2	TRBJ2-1	CASSPGTRGSSYNEQFF	TGCGCCAGCAGCCCCGGGACTAGGGGGAGCTCCTACAATGAGCAGTTCTTC
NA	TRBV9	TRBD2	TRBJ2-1	CASSVAGTSAYNEQFF	TGTGCCAGCAGCGTAGCCGGGACTAGCGCCTACAATGAGCAGTTCTTC
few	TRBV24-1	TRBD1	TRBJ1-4	CATSDGTDHATNEKLFF	TGTGCCACCAGTGATGGGACAGACCATGCAACTAATGAAAAACTGTTTTTT
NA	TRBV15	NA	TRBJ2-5	CATSTGLQETQYF	TGTGCCACCAGCACGGGTCTTCAAGAGACCCAGTACTTC
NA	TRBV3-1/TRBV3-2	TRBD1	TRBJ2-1	CASSRRTGVRDEQFF	TGTGCCAGCAGCCGCCGGACAGGCGTAAGGGATGAGCAGTTCTTC
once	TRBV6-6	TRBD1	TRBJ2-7	CASSRGTGAYEQYF	TGTGCCAGCAGTCGCGGGACAGGGGCCTACGAGCAGTACTTC
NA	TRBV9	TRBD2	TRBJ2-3	CASSVGVAGNTDTQYF	TGTGCCAGCAGCGTAGGGGTAGCGGGGAACACAGATACGCAGTATTTT
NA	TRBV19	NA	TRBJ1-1	CASSIGGGSPEAFF	TGTGCCAGTAGTATAGGTGGAGGGTCCCCTGAAGCTTTCTTT
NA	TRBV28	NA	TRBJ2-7	CASSLRQGKQYF	TGTGCCAGCAGTTTGCGGCAGGGGAAGCAGTACTTC
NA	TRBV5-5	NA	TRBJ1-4	CASSVGGFGEKLFF	TGTGCCAGCAGCGTTGGGGGGTTCGGTGAAAAACTGTTTTTT
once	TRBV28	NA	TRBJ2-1	CASRILTKDNEQFF	TGTGCCAGCAGGATACTTACCAAAGACAATGAGCAGTTCTTC
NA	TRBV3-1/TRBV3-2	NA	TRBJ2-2	CASSDRWGGELFF	TGTGCCAGCAGCGACAGGTGGGGGGGGGAGCTGTTTTTT
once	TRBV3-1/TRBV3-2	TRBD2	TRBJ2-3	CASSQEGRGLAGVLTDTQYF	TGTGCCAGCAGCCAAGAAGGGAGGGGACTAGCGGGAGTGCTCACAGATACGCAGTATTTT
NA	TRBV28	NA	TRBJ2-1	CASQRALYNEQFF	TGTGCCAGCCAGCGGGCTTTATACAATGAGCAGTTCTTC
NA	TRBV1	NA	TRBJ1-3	CTSSQDRDRSANTIYF	TGCACCAGCAGCCAAGACAGGGACAGATCGGCGAACACCATATATTTT
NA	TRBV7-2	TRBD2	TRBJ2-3	CASSPGRGTLTDTQYF	TGTGCCAGCAGCCCCGGGCGGGGGACCCTAACAGATACGCAGTATTTT
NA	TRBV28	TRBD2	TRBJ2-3	CASSSAGGQDTQYF	TGTGCCAGCAGTTCTGCGGGAGGGCAGGATACGCAGTATTTT
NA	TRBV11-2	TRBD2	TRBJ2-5	CASSLVTGGWETQYF	TGTGCCAGCAGCTTAGTAACGGGAGGGTGGGAGACCCAGTACTTC
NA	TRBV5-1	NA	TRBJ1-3	CASSLTTGSSGNTIYF	TGCGCCAGCAGCTTGACTACAGGGTCATCTGGAAACACCATATATTTT
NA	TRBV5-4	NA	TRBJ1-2	CASSLQGAGYTF	TGTGCCAGCAGCTTACAAGGGGCCGGCTACACCTTC
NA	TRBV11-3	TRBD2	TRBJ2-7	CASSLEVPGLVAPYEQYF	TGTGCCAGCAGCCTAGAGGTCCCTGGACTAGTCGCTCCCTACGAGCAGTACTTC
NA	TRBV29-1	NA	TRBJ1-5	CSALDGNQPQHF	TGCAGCGCCTTAGATGGCAATCAGCCCCAGCATTTT
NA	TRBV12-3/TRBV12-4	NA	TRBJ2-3	CASSFLFTDTQYF	TGTGCCAGCAGTTTCCTCTTCACAGATACGCAGTATTTT
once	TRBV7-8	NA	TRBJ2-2	CATRGDRTPGGELFF	TGTGCCACCAGGGGGGACAGAACACCGGGCGGGGAGCTGTTTTTT